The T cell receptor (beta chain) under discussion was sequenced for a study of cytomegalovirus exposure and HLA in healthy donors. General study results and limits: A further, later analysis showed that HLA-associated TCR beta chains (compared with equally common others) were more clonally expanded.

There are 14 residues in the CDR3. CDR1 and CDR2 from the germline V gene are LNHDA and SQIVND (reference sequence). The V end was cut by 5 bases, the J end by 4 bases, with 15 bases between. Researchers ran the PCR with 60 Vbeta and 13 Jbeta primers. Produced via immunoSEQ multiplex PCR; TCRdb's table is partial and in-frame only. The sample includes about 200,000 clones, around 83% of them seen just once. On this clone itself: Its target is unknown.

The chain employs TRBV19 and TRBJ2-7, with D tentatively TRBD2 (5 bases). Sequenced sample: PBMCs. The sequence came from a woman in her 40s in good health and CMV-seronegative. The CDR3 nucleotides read TGTGCCAGTAGTTTCACCGTTCGGGGTTACGAGCAGTACTTC. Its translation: CASSFTVRGYEQYF.